This TCR beta chain comes out of a study of T cells after posttransplantation cyclophosphamide. Overall study results and limits: TRB overlap between skin or GI tissue T cells and blood was limited. TRB clonality was highly associated with recipient CMV seropositivity and reactivation. Later blood repertoires were often dominated by clones from the donor CD8+ memory compartment.

Germline V lookup: CDR1 SGHNT, CDR2 YYREEE (reference sequence). V dropped 3 bases and J dropped 4; count of bases not matched to a gene: 6. This CDR3 is 16 amino acids long. Cyclophosphamide on days +3 and +4 followed busulfan-fludarabine conditioning and a marrow graft. The protocol was immunoSEQ multiplex PCR, while the TCRdb copy is restricted to in-frame clones and leaves out a portion. The table lists tens of thousands of clones, 80% to 95% of them singletons, with 2% to 3% in the top ten. In regard to this clone: The target antigen is unknown.

This sequence originates from a male patient between 60 and 69 years old who received an allogeneic stem cell transplant from a related donor and was CMV-positive. Some T cells may be graft donor cells. Material: PBMCs, obtained roughly 59 days after allogeneic stem cell transplant with posttransplant cyclophosphamide. The gene calls are TRBV5-4 and TRBJ1-5, with 11 bases matching TRBD1. CDR3 sequence: CASSSFGTGGNQPQHF. Written as DNA, the CDR3 is TGTGCCAGCAGCTCCTTCGGGACAGGGGGGAATCAGCCCCAGCATTTT. The full variable domain, with the rest looked up from reference TRBV5-4 and TRBJ1-5, is ETGVTQSPTHLIKTRGQQVTLRCSSQSGHNTVSWYQQALGQGPQFIFQYYREEENGRGNFPPRFSGLQFPNYSSELNVNALELDDSALYLCASSSFGTGGNQPQHFGDGTRLSIL.